This T cell receptor beta chain was sequenced in a study of technical replicates of blood from a few donors. The V and J ends lost 7 bases and 1 base respectively, with 20 bases between them. This CDR3 has 16 amino acids. CDR1 is SGHTS and CDR2 is YDEGEE in the germline V gene. The method was immunoSEQ multiplex PCR; TCRdb's version includes in-frame clones alone and lacks a portion of them. Among 55,000 to 75,000 clones listed, over 85% were seen once. The chain has TRBV5-8 and TRBJ1-1; D not certain. Sequenced material: PBMCs. The receptor's source is a human donor in good health. Some clones in this sample may be carry-over from other donors' samples. The CDR3 region has the DNA TGTGCCAGCCCCACCCCTGTTTCTTCGGGGAACACTGAAGCTTTCTTT. This sequence encodes CASPTPVSSGNTEAFF.